The T cell receptor (beta chain) described here comes from a study of cytomegalovirus exposure and HLA in healthy donors. Vbeta (60) and Jbeta (13) primers were used in the PCR. Here immunoSEQ multiplex PCR was the method, and the copy in TCRdb shows in-frame clones only, minus some. This table holds 200,000 to 250,000 clones, 75% found once. Germline CDR1 is MNHEY and CDR2 is SVGAGI. The CDR3 sequence is 15 residues long. Trimming removed 11 bases from V and 7 bases from J, with 24 bases in between. The sequence was collected from a woman aged 25 to 39 in good health and CMV-seronegative. Sequenced material: PBMCs. The chain uses TRBV6-5 and TRBJ1-5; possibly TRBD1 for D (6 bases). The CDR3 region is CAAGWGGRGKQPQHF. Here the CDR3 DNA reads TGTGCCGCCGGGTGGGGGGGGCGAGGGAAACAGCCCCAGCATTTT.